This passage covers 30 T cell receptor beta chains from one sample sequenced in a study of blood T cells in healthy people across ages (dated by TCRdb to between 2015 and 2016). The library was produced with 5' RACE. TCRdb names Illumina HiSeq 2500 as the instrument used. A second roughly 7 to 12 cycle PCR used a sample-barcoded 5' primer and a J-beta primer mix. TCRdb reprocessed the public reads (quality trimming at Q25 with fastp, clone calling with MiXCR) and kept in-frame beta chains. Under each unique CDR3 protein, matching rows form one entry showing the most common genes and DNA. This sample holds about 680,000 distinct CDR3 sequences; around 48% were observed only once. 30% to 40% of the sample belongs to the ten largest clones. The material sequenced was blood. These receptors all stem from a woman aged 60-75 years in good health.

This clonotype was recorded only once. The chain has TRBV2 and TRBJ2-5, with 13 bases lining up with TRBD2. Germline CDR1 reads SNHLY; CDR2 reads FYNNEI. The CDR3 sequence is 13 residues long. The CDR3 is CTSGREAQETQYF. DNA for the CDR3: TGTACTAGCGGGAGGGAGGCCCAAGAGACCCAGTACTTC.

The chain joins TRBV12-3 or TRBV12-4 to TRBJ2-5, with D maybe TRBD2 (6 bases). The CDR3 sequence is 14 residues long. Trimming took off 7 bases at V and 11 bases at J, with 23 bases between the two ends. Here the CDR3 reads CASNSRKGGDEQYF. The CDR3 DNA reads TGTGCCAGCAACTCTAGGAAGGGAGGCGATGAGCAGTACTTC.

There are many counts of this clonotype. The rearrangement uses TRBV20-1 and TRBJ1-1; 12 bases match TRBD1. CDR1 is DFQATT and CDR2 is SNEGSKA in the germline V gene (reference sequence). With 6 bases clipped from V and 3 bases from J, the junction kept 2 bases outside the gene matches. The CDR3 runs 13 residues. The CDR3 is CSAGTGGHTEAFF. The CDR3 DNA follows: TGCAGTGCGGGGACAGGGGGCCACACTGAAGCTTTCTTT.

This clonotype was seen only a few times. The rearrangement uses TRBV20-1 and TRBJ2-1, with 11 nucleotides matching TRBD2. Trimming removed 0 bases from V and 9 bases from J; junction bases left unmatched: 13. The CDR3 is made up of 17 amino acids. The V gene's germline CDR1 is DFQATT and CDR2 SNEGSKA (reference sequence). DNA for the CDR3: TGCAGTGCTAGAGATCGGACTAGCGGGTCCCAAACAAGTGAGCAGTTCTTC. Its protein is CSARDRTSGSQTSEQFF.

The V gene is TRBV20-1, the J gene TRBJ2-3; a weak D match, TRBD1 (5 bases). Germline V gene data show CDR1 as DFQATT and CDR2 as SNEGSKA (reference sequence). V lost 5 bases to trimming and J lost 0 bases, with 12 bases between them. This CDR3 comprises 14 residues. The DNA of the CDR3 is TGCAGTGCTCCCCCCGGACACAGCACAGATACGCAGTATTTT. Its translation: CSAPPGHSTDTQYF.

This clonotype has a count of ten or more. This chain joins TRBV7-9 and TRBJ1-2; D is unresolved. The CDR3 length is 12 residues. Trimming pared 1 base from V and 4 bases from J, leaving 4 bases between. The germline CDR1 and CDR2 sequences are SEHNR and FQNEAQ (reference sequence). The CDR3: CASSLGTYGYTF. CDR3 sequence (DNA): TGTGCCAGCAGCTTAGGGACCTATGGCTACACCTTC.

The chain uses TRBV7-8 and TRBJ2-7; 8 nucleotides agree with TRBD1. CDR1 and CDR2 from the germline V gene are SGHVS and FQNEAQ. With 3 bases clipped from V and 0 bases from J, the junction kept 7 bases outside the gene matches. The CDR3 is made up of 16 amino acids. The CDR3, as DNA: TGTGCCAGCAGCTTGAAGGGACAGGATCGCTCCTACGAGCAGTACTTC. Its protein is CASSLKGQDRSYEQYF.

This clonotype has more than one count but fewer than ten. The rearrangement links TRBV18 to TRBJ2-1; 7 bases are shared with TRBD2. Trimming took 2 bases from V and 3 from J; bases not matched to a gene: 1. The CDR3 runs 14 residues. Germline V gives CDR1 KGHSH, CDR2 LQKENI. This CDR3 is CASSPGGGYNEQFF. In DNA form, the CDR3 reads TGTGCCAGCTCACCAGGGGGGGGCTACAATGAGCAGTTCTTC.

In nucleotides, the CDR3 is TGCGCCAGCAGCCCTTACACGGACAGGACTAGCACAGATACGCAGTATTTT. It yields the protein CASSPYTDRTSTDTQYF. The J gene is TRBJ2-3, the V gene TRBV5-1; the match to TRBD1 covers 7 bases. V shed 4 bases and J 0 bases; nucleotides not matched to a gene: 11. Germline lookup yields CDR1 SGHRS and CDR2 YFSETQ. CDR3 length: 17 residues.

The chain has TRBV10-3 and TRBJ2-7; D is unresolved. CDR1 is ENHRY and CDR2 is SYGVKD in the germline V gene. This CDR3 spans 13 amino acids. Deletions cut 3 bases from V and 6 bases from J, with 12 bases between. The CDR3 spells CAISDRPHGEQYF. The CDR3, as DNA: TGTGCCATCAGTGATCGACCCCACGGCGAGCAGTACTTC.

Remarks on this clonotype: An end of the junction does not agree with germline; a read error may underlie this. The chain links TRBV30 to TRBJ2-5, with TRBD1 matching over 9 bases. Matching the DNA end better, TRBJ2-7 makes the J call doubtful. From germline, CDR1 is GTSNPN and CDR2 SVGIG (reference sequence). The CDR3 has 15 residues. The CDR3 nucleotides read TGTACCTGGAGTGTACAAAGGACAGGGGTCCACGAGCAGTACTTC. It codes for CTWSVQRTGVHEQYF.

The CDR3 DNA sequence: TGTGCCAGCAGCGCTAGTGGCGGGAGCTTTTTGAATGAGCAGTTCTTC. This sequence encodes CASSASGGSFLNEQFF. The chain carries TRBV9 and TRBJ2-1; 7 bases are a match to TRBD2. CDR3 length equals 16 residues. Germline V gene data show CDR1 as SGDLS and CDR2 as YYNGEE. Losses at the gene ends were 3 bases for V and 7 bases for J; bases not matched to a gene: 13.

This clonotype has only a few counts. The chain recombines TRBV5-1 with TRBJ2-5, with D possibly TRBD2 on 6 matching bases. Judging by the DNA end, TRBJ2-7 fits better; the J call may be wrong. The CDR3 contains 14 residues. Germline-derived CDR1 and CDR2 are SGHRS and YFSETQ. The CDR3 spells CASRPGVNPDEQYF. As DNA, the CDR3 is TGCGCCAGCAGACCGGGGGTGAACCCCGACGAGCAGTACTTC.

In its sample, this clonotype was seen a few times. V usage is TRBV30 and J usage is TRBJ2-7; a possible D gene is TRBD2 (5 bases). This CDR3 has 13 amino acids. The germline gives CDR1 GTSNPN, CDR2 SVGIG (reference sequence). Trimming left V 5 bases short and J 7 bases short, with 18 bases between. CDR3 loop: CAWDPSRGYEQYF. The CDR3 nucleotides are TGTGCCTGGGATCCTAGCCGCGGCTATGAGCAGTACTTC.

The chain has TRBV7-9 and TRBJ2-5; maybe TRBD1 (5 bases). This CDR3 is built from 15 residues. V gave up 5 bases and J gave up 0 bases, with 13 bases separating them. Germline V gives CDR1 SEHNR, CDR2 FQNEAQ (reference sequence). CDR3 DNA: TGTGCCAGCAGCCGCGCACAGGCCAACCAAGAGACCCAGTACTTC. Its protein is CASSRAQANQETQYF.

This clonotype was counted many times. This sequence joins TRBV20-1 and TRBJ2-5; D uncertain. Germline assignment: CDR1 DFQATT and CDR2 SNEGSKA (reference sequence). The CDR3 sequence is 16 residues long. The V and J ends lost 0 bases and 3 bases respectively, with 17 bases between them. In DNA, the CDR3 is TGCAGTGCTAGAGACCGCTTTTCGGTCACCAAAGAGACCCAGTACTTC. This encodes CSARDRFSVTKETQYF.

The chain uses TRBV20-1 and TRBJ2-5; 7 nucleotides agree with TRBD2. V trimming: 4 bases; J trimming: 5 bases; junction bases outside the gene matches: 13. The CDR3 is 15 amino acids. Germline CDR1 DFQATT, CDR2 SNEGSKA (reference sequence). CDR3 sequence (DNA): TGCAGTGCTAACCAAGCGGGAAGGTCTCACGAGACCCAGTACTTC. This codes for CSANQAGRSHETQYF.

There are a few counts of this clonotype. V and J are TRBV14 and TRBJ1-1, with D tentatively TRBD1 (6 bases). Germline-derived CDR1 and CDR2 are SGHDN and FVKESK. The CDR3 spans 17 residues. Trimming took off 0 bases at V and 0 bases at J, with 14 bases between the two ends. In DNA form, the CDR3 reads TGTGCCAGCAGCCAAGATCCGACAGGTGCTTTGAACACTGAAGCTTTCTTT. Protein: CASSQDPTGALNTEAFF.

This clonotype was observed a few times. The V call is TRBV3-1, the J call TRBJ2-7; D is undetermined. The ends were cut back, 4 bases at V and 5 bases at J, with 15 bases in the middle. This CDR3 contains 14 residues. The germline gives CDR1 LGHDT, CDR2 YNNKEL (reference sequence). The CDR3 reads CASSPDSLIHEQYF. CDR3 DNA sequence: TGTGCCAGCAGCCCGGATAGTTTGATCCACGAGCAGTACTTC.

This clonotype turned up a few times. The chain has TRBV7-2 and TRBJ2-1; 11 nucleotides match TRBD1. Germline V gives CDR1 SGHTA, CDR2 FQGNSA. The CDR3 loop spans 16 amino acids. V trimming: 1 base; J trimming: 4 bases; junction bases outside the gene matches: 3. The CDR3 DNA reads TGTGCCAGCAGCTTAGGCGGGACAGGGGGGTACAATGAGCAGTTCTTC. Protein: CASSLGGTGGYNEQFF.

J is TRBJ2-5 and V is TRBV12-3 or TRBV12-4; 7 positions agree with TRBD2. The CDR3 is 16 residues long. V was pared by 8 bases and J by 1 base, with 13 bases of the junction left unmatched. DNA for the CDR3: TGTGCCAGCGCGGCCGTTAAAGGGAGGGCCCAAGAGACCCAGTACTTC. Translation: CASAAVKGRAQETQYF.

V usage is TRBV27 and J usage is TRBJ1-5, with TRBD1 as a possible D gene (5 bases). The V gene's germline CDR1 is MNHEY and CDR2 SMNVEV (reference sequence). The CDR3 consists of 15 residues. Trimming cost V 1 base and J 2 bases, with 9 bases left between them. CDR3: CASSLWGGGNQPQHF. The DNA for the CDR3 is TGTGCCAGCAGTTTATGGGGGGGTGGCAATCAGCCCCAGCATTTT.

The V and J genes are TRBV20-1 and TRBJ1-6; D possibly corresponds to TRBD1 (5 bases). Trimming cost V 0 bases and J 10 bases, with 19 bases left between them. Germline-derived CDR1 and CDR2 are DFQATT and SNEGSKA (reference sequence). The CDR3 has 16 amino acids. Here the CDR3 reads CSARDRFGTPESPLHF. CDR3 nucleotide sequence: TGCAGTGCTAGAGATCGGTTCGGGACTCCCGAATCACCCCTCCACTTT.

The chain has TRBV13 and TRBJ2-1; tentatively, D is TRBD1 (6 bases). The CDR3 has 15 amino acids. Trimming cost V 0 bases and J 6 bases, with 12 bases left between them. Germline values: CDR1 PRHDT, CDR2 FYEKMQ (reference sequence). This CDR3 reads CASSLGDSSPNEQFF. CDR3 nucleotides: TGTGCCAGCAGCTTAGGGGACAGTTCTCCCAATGAGCAGTTCTTC.

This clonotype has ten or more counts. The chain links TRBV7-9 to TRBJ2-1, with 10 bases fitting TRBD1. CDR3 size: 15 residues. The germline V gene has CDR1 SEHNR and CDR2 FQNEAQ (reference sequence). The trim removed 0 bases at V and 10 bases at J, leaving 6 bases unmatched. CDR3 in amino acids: CASSLAGTGAGEQFF. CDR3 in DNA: TGTGCCAGCAGCTTAGCGGGGACAGGGGCCGGAGAGCAGTTCTTC.

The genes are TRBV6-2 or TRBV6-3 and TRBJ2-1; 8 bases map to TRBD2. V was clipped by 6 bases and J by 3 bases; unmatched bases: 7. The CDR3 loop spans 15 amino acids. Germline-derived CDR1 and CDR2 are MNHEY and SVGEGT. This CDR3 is CASSRGGTLYNEQFF. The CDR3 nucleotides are TGTGCCAGCAGCCGGGGGGGTACGCTCTACAATGAGCAGTTCTTC.

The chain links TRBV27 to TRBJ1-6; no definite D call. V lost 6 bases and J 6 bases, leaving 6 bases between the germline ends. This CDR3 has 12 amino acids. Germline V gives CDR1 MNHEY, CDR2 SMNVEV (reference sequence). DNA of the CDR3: TGTGCCAGCAGGGCCGGTAATTCACCCCTCCACTTT. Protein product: CASRAGNSPLHF.

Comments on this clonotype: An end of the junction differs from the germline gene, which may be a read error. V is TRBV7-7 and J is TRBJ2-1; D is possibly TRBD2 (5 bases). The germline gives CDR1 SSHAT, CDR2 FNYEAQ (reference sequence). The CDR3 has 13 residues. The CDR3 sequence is CASSTGISNEQFF. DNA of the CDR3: TGTGCTAGCAGCACCGGGATCTCCAATGAGCAGTTCTTC.

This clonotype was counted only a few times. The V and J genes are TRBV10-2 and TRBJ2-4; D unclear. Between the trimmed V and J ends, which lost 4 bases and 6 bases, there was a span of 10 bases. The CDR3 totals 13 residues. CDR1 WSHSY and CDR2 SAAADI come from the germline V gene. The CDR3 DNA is TGCGCCAGCAGTGGTACGTCATCAAACATTCAGTACTTC. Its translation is CASSGTSSNIQYF.

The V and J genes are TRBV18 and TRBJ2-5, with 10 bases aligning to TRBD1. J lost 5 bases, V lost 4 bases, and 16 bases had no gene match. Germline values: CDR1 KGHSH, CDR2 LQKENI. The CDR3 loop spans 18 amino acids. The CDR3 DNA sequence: TGTGCCAGCTCACGGACCGGGACAGGGGTACTCTCGGGGGAGACCCAGTACTTC. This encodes CASSRTGTGVLSGETQYF.